This T cell receptor beta chain was sequenced in a study of regulatory T cells in long-lasting Graves disease. Study-wide findings and caveats: There was favoring of TRBV28, TRBJ1-2 and TRBJ2-5 in persistent disease.

Time point denoted: newly diagnosed GD, antithyroid drugs for less than 3 months. Isolated PBMC RNA provided the starting material for the TCR library. The TCR beta library used iRepertoire HTBI primers with Arm-PCR amplification of CDR3. TCRdb ran MiXCR on the multiplex PCR reads and lists one entry per CDR3 protein. The sample consists of 250,000 or so distinct CDR3 sequences, about 20% of them appearing once. CDR1 and CDR2 from the germline V gene are SGHAT and FQDESV (reference sequence). Trimming took 1 base from V and 12 from J, leaving 13 bases between them. The CDR3 runs to 12 residues. Note on this clonotype: Antigen: not known.

These data also formed part of another study, on T cells in Graves' hyperthyroidism and ophthalmopathy.

The material sequenced was peripheral blood mononuclear cells (PBMCs), taken at new diagnosis, from a patient treated with antithyroid drugs. The chain is built from TRBV11-1 and TRBJ2-7; a weak D match, TRBD2 (5 bases). The source of this sequence is a woman in her 30s with Graves disease. CDR3 sequence: CASSLVVGARYF. Written as DNA, the CDR3 is TGTGCCAGCAGCTTAGTCGTGGGAGCAAGGTACTTC.